Only a few counts were recorded for the clone carrying this T cell receptor (beta chain). This sample stems from a study of response to subunit inactivated influenza vaccine. TCRdb fed the RT-PCR reads into MiXCR, producing one record per CDR3 protein. The sample shows roughly 500,000 distinct CDR3 sequences, around a quarter of them seen only once. V lost 6 bases to trimming and J lost 1 base, with 12 bases between them. The CDR3 has 14 residues. The same sample was also used in a study of T cells expressing NK-cell markers. That report adds: Scientists made TCR beta cDNA using 5'RACE template switching with UMIs. Sorted CD3+CD56+NKG2C+, CD3+CD56+NKG2C- and CD3+CD56-NKG2C+ T cells provided the TCR beta repertoires. There were seven HCMV-seropositive donors and one seronegative donor among the eight sequenced.

The chain has TRBV12-3 or TRBV12-4 and TRBJ1-2; maybe TRBD1 (5 bases). This receptor was obtained from a man over 45 who received an inactivated influenza vaccine. The sequences come from CD4+ T cells sorted from PBMCs, collected 11 to 12 days after vaccination. The CDR3 loop is CASSFDSLNYGYTF. CDR3 nucleotide sequence: TGTGCCAGCAGCTTCGACAGCCTTAACTATGGCTACACCTTC.